These 27 T cell receptor beta chains were sequenced from one sample in a study of blood T cell repertoires in COVID-19. This table comes from immunoSEQ multiplex PCR, and its TCRdb copy is limited to in-frame clones, with some not included. In the table there are 250,000 to 300,000 clones, approximately 85% of which are singletons. Sequencing input: PBMCs or T cells enriched from blood (not recorded which). These receptors came from a woman aged 45 to 65 who had recovered from COVID-19.

V usage is TRBV3-1 (or the pseudogene TRBV3-2) and J usage is TRBJ1-6; D remains ambiguous. CDR3 length: 15 residues. Germline CDR1 and CDR2: LGHDT and YNNKEL (reference sequence). Trimming removed 3 bases at V and 9 bases at J, with 15 bases between. CDR3 region: CASSQAGGTISPLHF. The CDR3 DNA reads as TGTGCCAGCAGCCAGGCCGGCGGAACCATTTCACCCCTCCACTTT.

The chain joins TRBV28 to TRBJ1-4; D unresolved. This CDR3 has 14 residues. CDR1 and CDR2 (germline): MDHEN, SYDVKM. V was trimmed by 11 bases and J by 7 bases, leaving 20 bases between them. The CDR3 sequence is CAAWEGALGEKLFF. The CDR3 DNA reads TGTGCCGCTTGGGAGGGAGCTCTAGGTGAAAAACTGTTTTTT.

This clone is a singleton in its sample. V gene TRBV28 combines with J gene TRBJ1-1; D is unresolved. The ends were cut back, 5 bases at V and 1 base at J, with 11 bases in the middle. The germline gives CDR1 MDHEN, CDR2 SYDVKM. The CDR3 contains 14 residues. CDR3 bases: TGTGCCAGCAGTATCACGGCAGGGAACACTGAAGCTTTCTTT. Its translation is CASSITAGNTEAFF.

V is TRBV7-6 and J is TRBJ1-1; tentatively, D is TRBD1 (6 bases). Trimming cost V 5 bases and J 1 base, with 11 bases left between them. Germline assignment: CDR1 SGHVS and CDR2 FNYEAQ. CDR3 length equals 14 residues. The CDR3 loop is CASSAGGANTEAFF. CDR3 bases: TGTGCCAGCAGCGCCGGGGGGGCGAACACTGAAGCTTTCTTT. Variable domain in full (rest from reference TRBV7-6 and TRBJ1-1): GAGVSQSPRYKVTKRGQDVALRCDPISGHVSLYWYRQALGQGPEFLTYFNYEAQQDKSGLPNDRFSAERPEGSISTLTIQRTEQRDSAMYRCASSAGGANTEAFFGQGTRLTVV.

The CDR3 DNA reads as TGTGCCGCCGGGGGACTAGCGGGAGGGGGCACAGATACGCAGTATTTT. It translates to CAAGGLAGGGTDTQYF. This rearrangement joins TRBV10-3 to TRBJ2-3, with 16 bases that match TRBD2. With 11 bases clipped from V and 1 base from J, the junction kept 6 bases outside the gene matches. The CDR3 extends over 16 amino acids. CDR1 and CDR2 from the germline V gene are ENHRY and SYGVKD.

The chain uses TRBV5-5 and TRBJ2-3; TRBD1 aligns across 10 bases. Germline V gives CDR1 SGHKS, CDR2 YYEKEE (reference sequence). The V gene end was trimmed by 5 bases and the J gene end by 3 bases; junction bases not matched to a gene: 3. This CDR3 is 14 amino acids long. The DNA of the CDR3 is TGTGCCAGCAGTGACAGGGGGCGGACAGATACGCAGTATTTT. It specifies CASSDRGRTDTQYF. The full variable domain, with the rest looked up from reference TRBV5-5 and TRBJ2-3, is DAGVTQSPTHLIKTRGQQVTLRCSPISGHKSVSWYQQVLGQGPQFIFQYYEKEERGRGNFPDRFSARQFPNYSSELNVNALLLGDSALYLCASSDRGRTDTQYFGPGTRLTVL.

V gene TRBV12-3 or TRBV12-4 combines with J gene TRBJ1-2, with D possibly TRBD1 on 5 matching bases. Trimming removed 5 bases at V and 4 bases at J, with 11 bases between. The CDR3 has 13 amino acids. CDR3 protein: CASSPIDSYGYTF. The CDR3, as DNA: TGTGCCAGCAGTCCCATAGACAGCTATGGCTACACCTTC.

This rearrangement joins TRBV27 to TRBJ1-2, with a weak D call TRBD1 (6 bases). Trimming left V 5 bases short and J 5 bases short, with 18 bases between. The CDR3 extends over 15 amino acids. Germline V gives CDR1 MNHEY, CDR2 SMNVEV (reference sequence). The chain's CDR3 is CASSPNMDRSYGYTF. For the CDR3, the DNA is TGTGCCAGCAGTCCAAACATGGACAGATCATATGGCTACACCTTC.

This rearrangement joins TRBV24-1 to TRBJ1-1; 11 nucleotides line up with TRBD1. The V gene end was trimmed by 4 bases and the J gene end by 5 bases; junction bases not matched to a gene: 5. This CDR3 is 15 amino acids long. Germline V gives CDR1 KGHDR, CDR2 SFDVKD. Written as DNA, the CDR3 is TGTGCCACCAGTGACCGGACAGGGGGCATGACTGAAGCTTTCTTT. This sequence encodes CATSDRTGGMTEAFF.

The chain has TRBV11-1 and TRBJ2-7; TRBD2 agrees at 13 bases. The V gene's germline CDR1 is SGHAT and CDR2 FQDESV (reference sequence). V shed 4 bases, J shed 1 base, and the junction held 1 base outside the gene matches. The CDR3 is made up of 15 amino acids. The CDR3 DNA reads TGTGCCAGCAGCTGGGGACTAGCGGGATCCTACGAGCAGTACTTC. It translates to CASSWGLAGSYEQYF.

This sequence joins TRBV19 and TRBJ1-5; D is possibly TRBD1 (6 bases). V was trimmed by 5 bases and J by 2 bases, leaving 16 bases between them. Germline-derived CDR1 and CDR2 are LNHDA and SQIVND (reference sequence). The CDR3 spans 16 residues. The CDR3 spells CASSPQGRGGNQPQHF. The CDR3 DNA follows: TGTGCCAGTAGTCCACAGGGAAGGGGTGGCAATCAGCCCCAGCATTTT.

V gene TRBV6-5 combines with J gene TRBJ1-3, with D possibly matching TRBD1 (5 bases). In germline, CDR1 is MNHEY, CDR2 SVGAGI. This CDR3 has 15 amino acids. The ends were cut back, 0 bases at V and 2 bases at J, with 8 bases in the middle. As DNA, the CDR3 is TGTGCCAGCAGTTACTCAGGAGGGGCTGGAAACACCATATATTTT. Translation gives CASSYSGGAGNTIYF.

The genes are TRBV28 and TRBJ2-7; 9 nucleotides match TRBD1. CDR3 size: 17 residues. Germline V gives CDR1 MDHEN, CDR2 SYDVKM. Germline trimming cut 3 bases from V and 4 bases from J; bases unmatched to any gene: 13. The CDR3 DNA reads as TGTGCCAGCAGTTTCCGGGACAGGGTCACCTCTGGGTACGAGCAGTACTTC. It is translated as CASSFRDRVTSGYEQYF.

Concerning this clone itself: At the DNA level, this CDR3 is encoded by other sequences in the same sample as well. The chain is built from TRBV9 and TRBJ1-5; 9 bases line up with TRBD1. J gave up 4 bases and V 3 bases, and 5 bases lay outside the gene matches. Germline CDR1 reads SGDLS; CDR2 reads YYNGEE. CDR3 length: 15 residues. CDR3 region: CASSAGQGANQPQHF. The CDR3, as DNA: TGTGCCAGCAGCGCGGGACAGGGCGCTAATCAGCCCCAGCATTTT.

CDR3: CASSRGDRGFGTEAFF. CDR3 bases: TGTGCCAGCAGCCGGGGGGACAGGGGATTCGGGACTGAAGCTTTCTTT. The J gene is TRBJ1-1, the V gene TRBV3-1 (or the pseudogene TRBV3-2); 10 positions match TRBD1. Germline V CDR1 and CDR2: LGHDT, YNNKEL (reference sequence). J lost 5 bases, V lost 4 bases, and 10 bases had no gene match. This CDR3 region has 16 residues.

The chain joins TRBV7-8 to TRBJ2-1; possibly TRBD2 for D (5 bases). Trimming took off 5 bases at V and 8 bases at J, with 16 bases between the two ends. The V gene's germline CDR1 is SGHVS and CDR2 FQNEAQ. The length of the CDR3 is 14 residues. The CDR3 sequence: CASSRGGRSDEQFF. CDR3 sequence (DNA): TGTGCCAGCAGCCGAGGAGGTAGGTCGGATGAGCAGTTCTTC.

The chain employs TRBV11-2 and TRBJ2-7; tentative D call: TRBD1 (6 bases). With 2 bases removed from V and 5 bases from J, the gap between germline ends came to 19 bases. CDR1 and CDR2 (germline): SGHAT, FQNNGV. This CDR3 contains 16 residues. CDR3 in amino acids: CASSLYIMEQGNEQYF. For the CDR3, the DNA is TGTGCCAGCAGCTTATACATTATGGAACAGGGTAACGAGCAGTACTTC.

This clone was found once. This chain links TRBV7-2 with TRBJ1-4, with 7 bases lining up with TRBD1. The CDR3 consists of 14 residues. From germline, CDR1 is SGHTA and CDR2 FQGNSA. V lost 4 bases and J lost 8; bases outside the gene matches: 7. CDR3 sequence (DNA): TGTGCCAGCAGCTCGCAGGGGGGTGTCGAAAAACTGTTTTTT. It translates to CASSSQGGVEKLFF.

The rearrangement joins TRBV27 to TRBJ2-4; D might be TRBD2 (6 bases). CDR1 and CDR2 from the germline V gene are MNHEY and SMNVEV (reference sequence). CDR3 length equals 15 residues. Trimming removed 1 base from V and 7 bases from J, with 14 bases in between. CDR3 residues: CASSLFEGRGNIQYF. Here the CDR3 DNA reads TGTGCCAGCAGTTTATTTGAGGGCCGGGGGAACATTCAGTACTTC.

V usage is TRBV24-1 and J usage is TRBJ1-2, with 9 bases identical to TRBD1. The germline V gene encodes CDR1 KGHDR and CDR2 SFDVKD. This CDR3 spans 15 amino acids. V lost 3 bases to trimming and J lost 6 bases; unmatched junction nucleotides: 7. CDR3 protein: CATSDPRTGEDGYTF. The CDR3 region has the DNA TGTGCCACCAGTGATCCAAGGACAGGGGAGGATGGCTACACCTTC.

V gene TRBV28 combines with J gene TRBJ2-2; 8 bases are shared with TRBD2. The V and J ends lost 2 bases and 6 bases, in that order; junction bases with no gene match: 8. The CDR3 has 16 residues. In germline, CDR1 is MDHEN, CDR2 SYDVKM. CDR3 sequence (DNA): TGTGCCAGCAGTTTACCTCGGGGGGGATTTCCCGGGGAGCTGTTTTTT. This translates into CASSLPRGGFPGELFF.

The gene calls are TRBV5-1 and TRBJ2-5; the D gene is possibly TRBD1 (6 bases). CDR1 SGHRS and CDR2 YFSETQ come from the germline V gene. V lost 2 bases, J lost 5 bases, and 13 bases lay in between. There are 14 residues in the CDR3. The CDR3 nucleotides are TGCGCCAGCAGCTTTTTTAGGGGGTCGGAGACCCAGTACTTC. Amino acids: CASSFFRGSETQYF. The full variable domain, completed using reference TRBV5-1 and TRBJ2-5, is KAGVTQTPRYLIKTRGQQVTLSCSPISGHRSVSWYQQTPGQGLQFLFEYFSETQRNKGNFPGRFSGRQFSNSRSEMNVSTLELGDSALYLCASSFFRGSETQYFGPGTRLLVL.

The chain employs TRBV9 and TRBJ1-2; a weak D match, TRBD1 (6 bases). Between the trimmed V and J ends, which lost 5 bases and 7 bases, there was a span of 15 bases. The germline V gene has CDR1 SGDLS and CDR2 YYNGEE. This CDR3 contains 13 residues. This CDR3 reads CASRRQEIGGYTF. The CDR3 coding sequence is TGTGCCAGCAGACGACAGGAAATCGGTGGCTACACCTTC.

The chain's CDR3 is CASSLEQPGTRNYGYTF. The CDR3 DNA reads as TGCGCCAGCAGCTTGGAACAACCCGGGACAAGGAACTATGGCTACACCTTC. The rearrangement joins TRBV5-1 to TRBJ1-2; D is perhaps TRBD1 (6 bases). Trimming pared 0 bases from V and 2 bases from J, leaving 17 bases between. The germline V gene has CDR1 SGHRS and CDR2 YFSETQ. The CDR3 loop spans 17 amino acids.

The chain uses TRBV5-1 and TRBJ2-2; no firm D call. The CDR3 length is 13 residues. Trimming pared 5 bases from V and 7 bases from J, leaving 12 bases between. CDR1 and CDR2 (germline): SGHRS, YFSETQ. The chain's CDR3 is CASSPQVGGELFF. DNA for the CDR3: TGCGCCAGCAGTCCCCAGGTGGGCGGGGAGCTGTTTTTT.

This rearrangement joins TRBV7-9 to TRBJ2-1; D gene ambiguous. Germline V gene lookup returns CDR1 SEHNR and CDR2 FQNEAQ (reference sequence). CDR3 length: 14 residues. Trimming took 5 bases from V and 9 from J, leaving 17 bases between them. In nucleotides, the CDR3 is TGTGCCAGCAGCCGAGAAGAGGATGGCCTTGAGCAGTTCTTC. Translation: CASSREEDGLEQFF.

J is TRBJ2-1 and V is TRBV27; 13 bases line up with TRBD2. The germline CDR1 and CDR2 sequences are MNHEY and SMNVEV (reference sequence). The CDR3 runs 16 residues. V was pared by 3 bases and J by 9 bases, with 8 bases of the junction left unmatched. The CDR3 protein is CASSFWTSGRHGEQFF. CDR3 DNA sequence: TGTGCCAGCAGTTTCTGGACTAGCGGGAGACATGGTGAGCAGTTCTTC.